This is a list of T cell receptor beta chains from one sample in a study of T-cell reconstitution after alpha-beta-depleted transplantation in children. Each CDR3 protein gets one entry after TCRdb re-called the PCR reads with MiXCR. Of some 350,000 distinct CDR3 sequences in the sample, 10% were seen once. Source: PBMCs from the stem cell graft donor, taken from the stem cell graft. The receptor source for this set is a human donor who donated a stem cell graft to a child with acute lymphoblastic leukemia. The CDR3 runs from the conserved cysteine through the conserved F or W. A D gene is named only where the DNA matches it firmly. Only some rows state a clone size, as once, few, many or a class for expanded clones.

>TRBV11-2|TRBJ2-5|NA|TRBD1
TGTGCCAGCAGCCGTACCGGGACAGATCAAGAGACCCAGTACTTC
CASSRTGTDQETQYF
>TRBV10-1|TRBJ2-1|few|NA
TGCGCCAGCAGTGACCTTGGGGCCCCGGCCTACAATGAGCAGTTCTTC
CASSDLGAPAYNEQFF
>TRBV5-1|TRBJ2-1|few|TRBD1
TGCGCCAGCAGCTTGGTCCGGGACAGGGGTAATGAGCAGTTCTTC
CASSLVRDRGNEQFF
>TRBV7-9|TRBJ2-7|few|NA
TGTGCCAGCAGCTTAGTAGTGGGCCCTGGGGAGCAGTACTTC
CASSLVVGPGEQYF
>TRBV20-1|TRBJ1-3|NA|TRBD1
TGCAGTGCTCTAAACAGGGGCTGGGGTGGCTCTGGAAACACCATATATTTT
CSALNRGWGGSGNTIYF
>TRBV27|TRBJ2-7|few|TRBD2
TGTGCCAGCAGTAGAGCGCTAGCGGGGAGCTCCTACGAGCAGTACTTC
CASSRALAGSSYEQYF
>TRBV10-2|TRBJ2-1|few|TRBD2
TGCGCCAGCAGCCGACTAGCGGGAGGGCGTAACAATGAGCAGTTCTTC
CASSRLAGGRNNEQFF
>TRBV20-1|TRBJ2-5|few|TRBD2
TGCAGTGCTGGGGGACTAGCGGGAGTTGAGACCCAGTACTTC
CSAGGLAGVETQYF
>TRBV4-1|TRBJ1-2|few|TRBD1
TGCGCCAGCAGCCAAGACCATAGGACAGGCGCACTCTATGGCTACACCTTC
CASSQDHRTGALYGYTF
>TRBV7-2|TRBJ2-7|many|TRBD2
TGTGCCAGCAGCTTAGGTTGGATAGCGGGTACCTACGAGCAGTACTTC
CASSLGWIAGTYEQYF
>TRBV5-1|TRBJ2-5|many|NA
TGCGCCAGCAGGCCTACCGGGACTCCCGAGGCCCAGTACTTC
CASRPTGTPEAQYF
>TRBV5-1|TRBJ2-1|few|NA
TGCGCCAGCAGCTTGGCCCAGGGCGCCATGGGAAATGAGCAGTTCTTC
CASSLAQGAMGNEQFF
>TRBV20-1|TRBJ2-7|few|TRBD2
TGCAGTGCTACGGGACTAGCGGACCCGATCTACGAGCAGTACTTC
CSATGLADPIYEQYF
>TRBV7-2|TRBJ2-1|many|TRBD2
TGTGCCAGCAGTTTACTAGCGAGCTCCTACAATGAGCAGTTCTTC
CASSLLASSYNEQFF
>TRBV29-1|TRBJ2-5|many|TRBD2
TGCAGCGTTGAAGATCCCATAGCGGGGATCCAAGAGACCCAGTACTTC
CSVEDPIAGIQETQYF
>TRBV6-2/TRBV6-3|TRBJ1-1|NA|TRBD1
TGTGCCAGCAGACCCCCGGGACAGCTAATGAACACTGAAGCTTTCTTT
CASRPPGQLMNTEAFF
>TRBV4-1|TRBJ2-2|few|NA
TGCGCCAGCAGCCAAGAGTTAGCGGTGTACACCGGGGAGCTGTTTTTT
CASSQELAVYTGELFF
>TRBV20-1|TRBJ2-7|many|TRBD2
TGCAGTGCTAAAAGACTAGCGGGGGAACTATGGTACTTC
CSAKRLAGELWYF
>TRBV9|TRBJ2-2|few|TRBD2
TGTGCCAGCAGTCAAACTAGCGTGACCACCGGGGAGCTGTTTTTT
CASSQTSVTTGELFF
>TRBV4-1|TRBJ2-5|many|TRBD2
TGCGCCAGCAGACCCGGTTGGATGGCGGGAGAAGAGACCCAGTACTTC
CASRPGWMAGEETQYF
>TRBV5-1|TRBJ2-7|many|TRBD1
TGCGCCAGCAGCTCGCTGCCGGGACAGGGGACCTACGAGCAGTACTTC
CASSSLPGQGTYEQYF
>TRBV29-1|TRBJ2-7|NA|TRBD1
TGCAGCGTTGAACGGAACACAGGGGGTAAGAGCTCCTACGAGCAGTACTTC
CSVERNTGGKSSYEQYF
>TRBV20-1|TRBJ2-3|few|NA
TGCAGTGCGAGTGTCAGGTCCTCCACAGATACGCAGTATTTT
CSASVRSSTDTQYF
>TRBV7-3|TRBJ2-1|few|NA
TGTGCCAGCAGCCCCCGGGACAATAGATACAATGAGCAGTTCTTC
CASSPRDNRYNEQFF
>TRBV28|TRBJ2-3|once|TRBD2
TGTGCCAGCAGTTTATTCGCGGGAGAGAGCACAGATACGCATTATTTT
CASSLFAGESTDTHYF
>TRBV7-9|TRBJ2-5|few|NA
TGTGCCAGCAGCCCCACGCAACCCGGGACTGAGGAGACCCAGTACTTC
CASSPTQPGTEETQYF
>TRBV12-3/TRBV12-4|TRBJ2-5|few|NA
TGTGCCAGCAGCCTCTCCGAGGGTAGAAGCGAGACCCAGTACTTC
CASSLSEGRSETQYF
>TRBV20-1|TRBJ1-3|NA|NA
TGCAGTGCTAGAGTACGGGACGCTGGAAACACCATATATTTT
CSARVRDAGNTIYF
>TRBV2|TRBJ2-1|few|NA
TGTGCCAGCAGTGAAACCGTGGTTCGGTTCTTC
CASSETVVRFF
>TRBV12-3/TRBV12-4|TRBJ1-3|NA|NA
TGTGCCAGCAGTTACAGCAACTCTGGAAACACCATATATTTT
CASSYSNSGNTIYF
>TRBV10-3|TRBJ1-1|few|NA
TGTGCCAGTTCAGGGGTCCCCACTGAAGCTTTCTTT
CASSGVPTEAFF
>TRBV5-1|TRBJ2-3|NA|TRBD2
TGCGCCAGCAGCAAGGGACTAGCGGGAGTTTCTAGCACAGATACGCAGTATTTT
CASSKGLAGVSSTDTQYF
>TRBV6-5|TRBJ2-1|few|TRBD1
TGTGCCAGCAGTTACGAGGGGACAGGGTACAATGAGCAGTTCTTC
CASSYEGTGYNEQFF
>TRBV7-9|TRBJ1-5|NA|TRBD1
TGTGCCGGCAGCAACCGGGACAGGGAATTTAGCAATCAGCCCCAGCATTTT
CAGSNRDREFSNQPQHF
>TRBV11-3|TRBJ2-1|many|NA
TGTGCCAGCAGCTTAGTAAAGGGTGCGGGTCAGCAGTTCTTC
CASSLVKGAGQQFF
>TRBV12-5|TRBJ2-7|few|TRBD2
TGTGCTAGTGGTTTGGTAGCGGGAGGGCAACACGAGCAGTACTTC
CASGLVAGGQHEQYF
>TRBV5-1|TRBJ1-1|NA|NA
TGCGCCAGCAGCTTAACCACGAACACTGAAGCTTTCTTT
CASSLTTNTEAFF
>TRBV6-5|TRBJ2-7|few|NA
TGTGCCAGCCGCGAGACTACGCTCTCCTACGAGCAGTACTTC
CASRETTLSYEQYF
>TRBV27|TRBJ2-7|few|NA
TGTGCCAGCAGTTTGTGGGCGGGGAGGTCCTACGAGCAGTACTTC
CASSLWAGRSYEQYF
>TRBV10-1|TRBJ1-1|few|NA
TGCGCCAGCAGTGAGTATCGGGCAGGAGAAGCTTTCTTT
CASSEYRAGEAFF
>TRBV5-1|TRBJ2-5|NA|NA
TGCGCCAGCAGCTCTACAGGGAGGTGGGAAGAGACCCAGTACTTC
CASSSTGRWEETQYF
>TRBV5-1|TRBJ2-1|many|NA
TGCGCCAGCAGCTATAGACAGTACAATGAGCAGTTCTTC
CASSYRQYNEQFF
>TRBV5-1|TRBJ2-5|NA|NA
TGCGCCAGCAGCTTCCAGGAGGAGACCCAGTACTTC
CASSFQEETQYF
>TRBV6-5|TRBJ1-4|NA|NA
TGTGCCAGCAGTTACACGGTAGTAAATGAAAAACTGTTTTTT
CASSYTVVNEKLFF
>TRBV7-3|TRBJ1-1|few|NA
TGTGCCAGCAGTGCGGTGGGGGTCGGTAGCACTGAAGCTTTCTTT
CASSAVGVGSTEAFF
>TRBV7-9|TRBJ1-1|NA|NA
TGTGCCAGCAGCCCCGGGGCGACCCTGAACACTGAAGCTTTCTTT
CASSPGATLNTEAFF
>TRBV18|TRBJ2-1|few|NA
TGTGCCAGCTCATCATCCGGGACATCCTATAGCGTCAATGAGCAGTTCTTC
CASSSSGTSYSVNEQFF
>TRBV28|TRBJ2-3|few|NA
TGTGCCAGCAGGACCTCCGGGACTGCAGATACGCAGTATTTT
CASRTSGTADTQYF
>TRBV6-5|TRBJ2-1|few|NA
TGTGCCAGCAGTTACGGACTACCCACAGACAATGAGCAGTTCTTC
CASSYGLPTDNEQFF
>TRBV7-2|TRBJ2-7|few|NA
TGTGCCAGCAGCTTAGCAGCTGGACAGTACTACGAGCAGTACTTC
CASSLAAGQYYEQYF
>TRBV20-1|TRBJ2-2|few|TRBD1
TGCAGTGCTAGAGACAGCCCAGGGGGCGCGAGCACCGGGGAGCTGTTTTTT
CSARDSPGGASTGELFF
>TRBV12-3/TRBV12-4|TRBJ1-1|NA|NA
TGTGCCAGCAGCCCGCCAAAGAATCAGGAGAACACTGAAGCTTTCTTT
CASSPPKNQENTEAFF
>TRBV4-1|TRBJ2-3|few|NA
TGCGCCAGCAGCCAAGAGGGACTCAATACGCAGTATTTT
CASSQEGLNTQYF
>TRBV5-1|TRBJ2-7|few|TRBD2
TGCGCCAGCAGCCCTCAACGGGGGGACCTAGGCTACGAGCAGTACTTC
CASSPQRGDLGYEQYF
>TRBV7-9|TRBJ2-7|few|NA
TGTGCCAGCGGTAGACGGATGTTGACCGAGCAGTACTTC
CASGRRMLTEQYF
>TRBV7-9|TRBJ2-1|NA|NA
TGTGCCAGCAGCCCAGACGCGCACAATGAGCAGTTCTTC
CASSPDAHNEQFF
>TRBV14|TRBJ2-7|NA|TRBD2
TGTGCCAGCAGCCAAGTTCGGGAGGGCCTGGGCGAGCAGTACTTC
CASSQVREGLGEQYF
>TRBV29-1|TRBJ2-7|few|NA
TGCAGCGTTGAAGACCCGGCGACGAGCTCCTACGAGCAGTACTTC
CSVEDPATSSYEQYF
>TRBV7-2|TRBJ2-1|few|NA
TGTGCCAGCCGGGCATTAAACAATGAGCAGTTCTTC
CASRALNNEQFF